A selection of T cell receptor beta chains follows, all from one sample in a study of blood T cell repertoires in COVID-19. Repertoires were generated with immunoSEQ multiplex PCR, while TCRdb's copy carries only in-frame clones and drops some. The data contain 210,000 or so clones, roughly 79% of them singletons. The specimen sequenced was PBMCs or T cells enriched from blood (not recorded which). These receptor sequences come from a woman between 50 and 59 years old with acute COVID-19. The CDR3 runs from the conserved cysteine through the conserved F or W. D genes are given only for firm matches. Size is omitted from some rows. Given values are once, few, many or a class for expanded clones.

TRBJ2-7 few . TRBV19 CASSMAPKYEQYF TGTGCCAGTAGTATGGCTCCCAAATACGAGCAGTACTTC
TRBJ2-1 . TRBD2 TRBV14 CASSQWGGSEQFF TGTGCCAGCAGCCAATGGGGAGGGTCTGAGCAGTTCTTC
TRBJ1-1 . . TRBV2 CASSELTGEHEAFF TGTGCCAGCAGTGAACTGACAGGCGAACATGAAGCTTTCTTT
TRBJ1-4 . . TRBV7-9 CASSPGTHKDEKLFF TGTGCCAGCAGCCCGGGGACACATAAGGACGAAAAACTGTTTTTT
TRBJ1-1 . . TRBV6-5 CASTDMSEKNTEAFF TGTGCCAGCACCGACATGAGTGAGAAGAACACTGAAGCTTTCTTT
TRBJ1-4 . TRBD1 TRBV2 CASSGDRGSEKLFF TGTGCCAGCAGTGGTGACAGGGGTAGCGAAAAACTGTTTTTT
TRBJ1-1 . . TRBV5-1 CASSLLGGNTEAFF TGCGCCAGCAGCTTGTTAGGGGGGAACACTGAAGCTTTCTTT
TRBJ1-1 once . TRBV10-3 CATGPGFTEAFF TGTGCCACCGGGCCGGGGTTCACTGAAGCTTTCTTT
TRBJ2-1 once . TRBV29-1 CSTPLGLHNEQFF TGCAGCACCCCCCTGGGGCTACACAATGAGCAGTTCTTC
TRBJ1-2 . . TRBV9 CASSVATGEYGYTF TGTGCCAGCAGCGTAGCTACGGGGGAGTATGGCTACACCTTC
TRBJ2-7 . . TRBV6-1 CASSEEDTFYEQYF TGTGCCAGCAGTGAAGAAGACACTTTCTACGAGCAGTACTTC
TRBJ1-4 . TRBD1 TRBV15 CATSRDRRNTGENEKLFF TGTGCCACCAGCAGGGACCGAAGAAACACAGGGGAGAATGAAAAACTGTTTTTT
TRBJ2-7 . TRBD2 TRBV7-2 CASSLAGTSTYEQYF TGTGCCAGCAGCTTAGCCGGGACTAGCACCTACGAGCAGTACTTC
TRBJ2-5 . . TRBV7-7 CASSFSGPGETQYF TGTGCCAGCAGCTTTTCTGGGCCTGGAGAGACCCAGTACTTC
TRBJ1-4 . TRBD1 TRBV7-9 CASSPVRVTGSEKLFF TGTGCCAGCAGCCCAGTCAGAGTGACAGGGAGTGAAAAACTGTTTTTT
TRBJ2-2 . TRBD2 TRBV19 CASSTTSGSYGELFF TGTGCCAGTAGTACAACTAGCGGGAGTTACGGGGAGCTGTTTTTT
TRBJ1-2 . TRBD1 TRBV28 CASSLWLEGQGSYGYTF TGTGCCAGCAGTTTATGGTTGGAAGGACAGGGATCCTATGGCTACACCTTC
TRBJ2-7 . . TRBV20-1 CSASQGGGPYEQYF TGCAGTGCGAGTCAGGGCGGAGGGCCCTACGAGCAGTACTTC
TRBJ2-5 . TRBD1 TRBV6-2/TRBV6-3 CASSVQGAETQYF TGTGCCAGCAGTGTACAGGGGGCCGAGACCCAGTACTTC
TRBJ1-4 . . TRBV3-1/TRBV3-2 CASSRRLATNEKLFF TGTGCCAGCAGCCGCCGATTAGCAACTAATGAAAAACTGTTTTTT
TRBJ1-1 . . TRBV7-3 CASSPTGSGMFTEAFF TGTGCCAGCAGCCCGACAGGCAGTGGGATGTTTACTGAAGCTTTCTTT
TRBJ2-3 . TRBD2 TRBV10-3 CAISEVAGAADTQYF TGTGCCATCAGTGAGGTCGCGGGAGCCGCAGATACGCAGTATTTT
TRBJ1-5 . TRBD1 TRBV19 CASSTRQGNQPQHF TGTGCCAGTAGTACCCGACAGGGGAATCAGCCCCAGCATTTT
TRBJ1-4 once TRBD1 TRBV5-1 CASSLGQGASTANEKLFF TGCGCCAGCAGCTTGGGTCAGGGGGCGAGTACGGCTAATGAAAAACTGTTTTTT
TRBJ2-6 . . TRBV19 CASSISFSGANVLTF TGTGCCAGTAGTATCAGTTTCTCTGGGGCCAACGTCCTGACTTTC
TRBJ2-1 . . TRBV28 CASTSHNEQFF TGTGCCAGCACCTCTCACAATGAGCAGTTCTTC
TRBJ2-3 . . TRBV5-1 CASSLAPGVGVDTQYF TGCGCCAGCAGCTTGGCCCCGGGAGTCGGGGTGGATACGCAGTATTTT
TRBJ2-7 . TRBD1 TRBV27 CASSSTGTGSYEQYF TGTGCCAGCAGTTCAACCGGGACAGGTTCCTACGAGCAGTACTTC
TRBJ1-5 . . TRBV19 CASSIRDTNQPQHF TGTGCCAGTAGTATCCGGGACACCAATCAGCCCCAGCATTTT
TRBJ1-5 . TRBD1 TRBV19 CASRLANRGFNQPQHF TGTGCCAGTAGGCTTGCGAACAGGGGGTTTAATCAGCCCCAGCATTTT
TRBJ2-7 once . TRBV21-1 CASSKATGIIYEQYF TGTGCCAGCAGCAAAGCCACAGGGATAATCTACGAGCAGTACTTC
TRBJ1-1 . . TRBV6-2/TRBV6-3 CASSDPPGIEAFF TGTGCCAGCAGCGACCCCCCGGGGATCGAAGCTTTCTTT
TRBJ1-1 . . TRBV18 CASSPTGTEAFF TGTGCCAGCTCACCGACAGGCACTGAAGCTTTCTTT
TRBJ1-4 . TRBD1 TRBV28 CASSLGQAPREKLFF TGTGCCAGCAGTTTGGGACAGGCTCCGCGTGAAAAACTGTTTTTT
TRBJ2-5 . TRBD2 TRBV3-1/TRBV3-2 CASSQPRGTSGGGETQYF TGTGCCAGCAGCCAACCCAGGGGGACTAGCGGAGGTGGGGAGACCCAGTACTTC
TRBJ2-6 . . TRBV3-1/TRBV3-2 CASSQRGGSGANVLTF TGTGCCAGCAGCCAAAGGGGGGGATCTGGGGCCAACGTCCTGACTTTC
TRBJ2-1 . . TRBV6-5 CASTAWGGRNEQFF TGTGCCAGCACCGCGTGGGGGGGGCGCAATGAGCAGTTCTTC